Listed below are T cell receptor beta chains from one sample, sequenced in a study of technical replicates of blood from several donors. The protocol was immunoSEQ multiplex PCR, while the TCRdb copy is restricted to in-frame clones and leaves out a portion. The sample has about 100,000 clones; approximately 96% are singletons. The sample taken for sequencing was T cells isolated from PBMCs. These receptors all come from a human donor in good health. Both conserved end residues are part of each CDR3. A D gene is named only where the DNA matches it firmly. Clone size, where shown, is once, few, many, or a class for clones that have expanded.

length	size	V	D	J	CDR3	DNA
14	NA	TRBV2	NA	TRBJ2-2	CASYRAENTGELFF	TGTGCCAGCTATCGAGCCGAGAACACCGGGGAGCTGTTTTTT
14	once	TRBV7-3	NA	TRBJ1-2	CASSPQRGNYGYTF	TGTGCCAGCAGCCCTCAAAGGGGGAACTATGGCTACACCTTC
16	NA	TRBV4-2	NA	TRBJ1-2	CASSHGSVTESYGYTF	TGTGCCAGCAGCCATGGGTCGGTCACAGAAAGCTATGGCTACACCTTC
13	NA	TRBV7-3	NA	TRBJ2-5	CASSLDREQTQYF	TGTGCCAGCAGCCTGGACCGGGAGCAAACCCAGTACTTC
12	NA	TRBV7-9	NA	TRBJ1-2	CASSPLGSGYTF	TGTGCCAGCTCGCCCTTGGGGAGCGGCTACACCTTC
16	NA	TRBV7-9	NA	TRBJ2-3	CASSPPLGQSTDTQYF	TGTGCCAGCAGCCCCCCCCTCGGACAGAGCACAGATACGCAGTATTTT
16	NA	TRBV7-9	TRBD2	TRBJ2-3	CASSRTSGFYTDTQYF	TGTGCCAGCAGCCGGACTAGCGGGTTCTACACAGATACGCAGTATTTT
11	NA	TRBV29-1	TRBD1	TRBJ2-7	CSVRTGYEQYF	TGCAGCGTCCGGACAGGGTACGAGCAGTACTTC
15	NA	TRBV19	TRBD1	TRBJ1-2	CASSPGTGLNYGYTF	TGTGCCAGTAGTCCCGGGACAGGGCTTAACTATGGCTACACCTTC
20	NA	TRBV5-1	TRBD2	TRBJ2-3	CASSLASSGALIPLTDTQYF	TGCGCCAGCAGCTTGGCGTCTAGCGGGGCGCTAATCCCGCTCACAGATACGCAGTATTTT
15	NA	TRBV7-9	NA	TRBJ1-1	CASIEDKISHTEAFF	TGTGCCAGCATTGAGGACAAAATTTCGCACACTGAAGCTTTCTTT
14	NA	TRBV14	NA	TRBJ2-7	CASSQVRGSYEQYF	TGTGCCAGCAGCCAAGTTCGGGGATCCTACGAGCAGTACTTC
15	NA	TRBV4-1	TRBD1	TRBJ2-5	CASSRDRDMGETQYF	TGCGCCAGCAGCCGTGACAGGGATATGGGAGAGACCCAGTACTTC
15	NA	TRBV25-1	NA	TRBJ1-4	CASSETGVVVEKLFF	TGTGCCAGCAGTGAAACGGGGGTTGTCGTTGAAAAACTGTTTTTT
17	NA	TRBV19	TRBD2	TRBJ2-3	CASSTQLAGGLTDTQYF	TGTGCCAGTAGTACCCAACTAGCGGGGGGGCTAACAGATACGCAGTATTTT
16	NA	TRBV19	TRBD2	TRBJ2-2	CASSPRSGSFTGELFF	TGTGCCAGTAGTCCTCGTAGCGGGAGTTTCACCGGGGAGCTGTTTTTT
16	NA	TRBV28	TRBD1	TRBJ1-5	CASSLIGTGHLQPQHF	TGTGCCAGCAGTTTGATTGGGACAGGTCACCTCCAGCCCCAGCATTTT
16	once	TRBV19	NA	TRBJ2-1	CASSIMALAPGGEQFF	TGTGCCAGTAGTATAATGGCGTTAGCCCCCGGGGGTGAGCAGTTCTTC
15	once	TRBV30	TRBD1	TRBJ1-3	CAWSVQGKSGNTIYF	TGTGCCTGGAGTGTACAGGGGAAGTCTGGAAACACCATATATTTT
16	once	TRBV30	NA	TRBJ2-6	CAWSSHSFSGANVLTF	TGTGCCTGGAGTTCACACAGCTTTTCTGGGGCCAACGTCCTGACTTTC
18	NA	TRBV6-1	TRBD1	TRBJ1-1	CASSEFKLGQGMNTEAFF	TGTGCCAGCAGTGAATTTAAACTGGGACAGGGCATGAACACTGAAGCTTTCTTT
16	once	TRBV5-1	TRBD2	TRBJ2-7	CASSESSSGSSYEQYF	TGCGCCAGCAGTGAGTCTTCTAGCGGGAGTTCCTACGAGCAGTACTTC
14	NA	TRBV18	NA	TRBJ1-1	CASSPGPAGTEAFF	TGTGCCAGCTCACCAGGCCCTGCAGGAACTGAAGCTTTCTTT
15	NA	TRBV7-8	TRBD1	TRBJ2-5	CASSLTGTGAETQYF	TGTGCCAGCAGCTTAACCGGGACAGGGGCGGAGACCCAGTACTTC
17	NA	TRBV4-2	NA	TRBJ2-3	CASSQEILAVVPDTQYF	TGTGCCAGCAGCCAAGAAATCCTAGCCGTTGTCCCAGATACGCAGTATTTT
16	NA	TRBV30	NA	TRBJ1-5	CAWSVTSPQGGQPQHF	TGTGCCTGGAGTGTAACCTCGCCTCAAGGGGGTCAGCCCCAGCATTTT
12	NA	TRBV29-1	NA	TRBJ2-1	CSVLPHNNEQFF	TGCAGCGTACTGCCGCATAACAATGAGCAGTTCTTC
16	NA	TRBV4-1	NA	TRBJ1-4	CASSHSWAVGAEKLFF	TGCGCCAGCAGCCATAGTTGGGCGGTTGGGGCTGAAAAACTGTTTTTT
14	NA	TRBV19	TRBD1	TRBJ2-7	CASSLIDRGYEQYF	TGTGCCAGTAGCCTAATAGACAGGGGCTACGAGCAGTACTTC
13	NA	TRBV6-1	TRBD1	TRBJ1-6	CATDTGGSLPLHF	TGTGCCACCGATACAGGGGGCTCCCTCCCCCTCCACTTT
15	NA	TRBV6-5	NA	TRBJ1-2	CASSPAAPGVRGYTF	TGTGCCAGCAGTCCCGCAGCTCCAGGGGTGCGTGGCTACACCTTC
13	NA	TRBV15	NA	TRBJ1-1	CATSRGRFTEAFF	TGTGCCACCAGCAGAGGCAGGTTCACTGAAGCTTTCTTT
18	once	TRBV4-1	TRBD2	TRBJ2-7	CASSQSSALAAYSYEQYF	TGCGCCAGCAGCCAATCGTCAGCCCTAGCGGCATACTCCTACGAGCAGTACTTC
15	NA	TRBV19	NA	TRBJ1-3	CASRSGHIWGNTIYF	TGTGCCAGTAGATCGGGACACATCTGGGGAAACACCATATATTTT
16	NA	TRBV19	TRBD2	TRBJ2-1	CASRTSGDLLYNEQFF	TGTGCCAGCAGGACTAGCGGAGACCTCCTCTACAATGAGCAGTTCTTC
15	NA	TRBV2	NA	TRBJ2-7	CAGKRGSQGNGEQYF	TGTGCCGGAAAGAGAGGAAGCCAGGGGAACGGTGAGCAGTACTTC
12	NA	TRBV25-1	NA	TRBJ1-4	CASSLPNEKLFF	TGTGCCAGCAGTCTACCCAATGAAAAACTGTTTTTT
13	NA	TRBV7-7	NA	TRBJ2-1	CASSLSRVNEQFF	TGTGCCAGCAGCTTGTCCAGGGTCAATGAGCAGTTCTTC
13	NA	TRBV5-6	NA	TRBJ2-5	CASSRTMLETQYF	TGTGCCAGCAGCCGGACTATGTTAGAGACCCAGTACTTC
14	few	TRBV19	TRBD1	TRBJ2-7	CASTGTGASDEQYF	TGTGCCAGTACCGGGACAGGGGCATCGGACGAGCAGTACTTC
16	NA	TRBV9	NA	TRBJ2-1	CASSAYRVLGGNEQFF	TGTGCCAGCAGCGCATACCGGGTCCTGGGGGGCAATGAGCAGTTCTTC
15	NA	TRBV6-5	NA	TRBJ1-5	CASSYKATGGQPQHF	TGTGCCAGCAGTTACAAGGCGACAGGAGGCCAGCCCCAGCATTTT
15	NA	TRBV19	TRBD1	TRBJ1-2	CASSPGTGVGRGYTF	TGTGCCAGTAGCCCCGGGACAGGGGTGGGTAGGGGCTACACCTTC
18	NA	TRBV12-1	NA	TRBJ2-3	CASSSGDEKRECTDTQYF	TGTGCCAGCAGCTCTGGGGACGAGAAGCGGGAGTGCACAGATACGCAGTATTTT
14	NA	TRBV13	TRBD1	TRBJ2-1	CASNNDRENNEQFF	TGTGCCAGCAACAACGACAGGGAGAACAATGAGCAGTTCTTC